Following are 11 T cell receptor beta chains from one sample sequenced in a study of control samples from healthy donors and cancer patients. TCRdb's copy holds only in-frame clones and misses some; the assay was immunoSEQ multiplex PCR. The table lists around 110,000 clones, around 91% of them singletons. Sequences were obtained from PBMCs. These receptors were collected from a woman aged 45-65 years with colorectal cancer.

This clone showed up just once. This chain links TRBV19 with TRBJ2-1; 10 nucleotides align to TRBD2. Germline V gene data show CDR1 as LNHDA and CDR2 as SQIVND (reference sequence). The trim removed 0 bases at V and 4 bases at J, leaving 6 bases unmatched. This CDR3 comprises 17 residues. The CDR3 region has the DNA TGTGCCAGTAGTATAGATGCACTAGCGGGGAAATACAATGAGCAGTTCTTC. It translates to CASSIDALAGKYNEQFF.

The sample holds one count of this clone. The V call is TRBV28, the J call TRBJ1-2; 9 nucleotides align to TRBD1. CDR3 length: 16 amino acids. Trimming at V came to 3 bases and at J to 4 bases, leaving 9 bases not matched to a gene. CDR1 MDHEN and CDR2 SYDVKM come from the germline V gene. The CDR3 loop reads CASSLQGQGSLYGYTF. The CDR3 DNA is TGTGCCAGCAGTTTGCAGGGACAGGGTTCTCTCTATGGCTACACCTTC.

CDR3 nucleotides: TGTGCCAGCAGTGATTACGGCTCAGGTCAGCCCCAGCATTTT. Amino acid sequence: CASSDYGSGQPQHF. The chain uses TRBV2 and TRBJ1-5; D call uncertain. The V end was cut by 3 bases, the J end by 6 bases, with 12 bases between. There are 14 residues in the CDR3. Germline V lookup: CDR1 SNHLY, CDR2 FYNNEI. The complete variable domain, with remaining parts taken from reference TRBV2 and TRBJ1-5, reads EPEVTQTPSHQVTQMGQEVILRCVPISNHLYFYWYRQILGQKVEFLVSFYNNEISEKSEIFDDQFSVERPDGSNFTLKIRSTKLEDSAMYFCASSDYGSGQPQHFGDGTRLSIL.

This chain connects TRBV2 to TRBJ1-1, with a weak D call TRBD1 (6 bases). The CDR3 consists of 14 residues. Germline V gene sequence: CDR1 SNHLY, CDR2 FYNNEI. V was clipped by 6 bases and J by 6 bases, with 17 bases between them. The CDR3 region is CASSETGQSPEAFF. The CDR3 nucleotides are TGTGCCAGCAGCGAGACAGGACAGTCCCCTGAAGCTTTCTTT. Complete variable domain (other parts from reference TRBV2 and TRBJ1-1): EPEVTQTPSHQVTQMGQEVILRCVPISNHLYFYWYRQILGQKVEFLVSFYNNEISEKSEIFDDQFSVERPDGSNFTLKIRSTKLEDSAMYFCASSETGQSPEAFFGQGTRLTVV.

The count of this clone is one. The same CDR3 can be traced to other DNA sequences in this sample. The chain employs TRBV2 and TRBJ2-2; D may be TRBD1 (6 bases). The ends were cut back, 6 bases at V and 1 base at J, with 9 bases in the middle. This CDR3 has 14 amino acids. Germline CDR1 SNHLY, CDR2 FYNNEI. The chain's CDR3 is CASRGTLNTGELFF. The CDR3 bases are TGTGCCAGCAGAGGGACATTGAACACCGGGGAGCTGTTTTTT.

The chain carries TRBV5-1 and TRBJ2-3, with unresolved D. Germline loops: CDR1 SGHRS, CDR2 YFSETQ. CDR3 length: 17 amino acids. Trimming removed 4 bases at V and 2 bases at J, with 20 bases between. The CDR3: CASSNYLHPVDTDTQYF. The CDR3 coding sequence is TGCGCCAGCAGCAATTACTTACACCCCGTAGACACAGATACGCAGTATTTT.

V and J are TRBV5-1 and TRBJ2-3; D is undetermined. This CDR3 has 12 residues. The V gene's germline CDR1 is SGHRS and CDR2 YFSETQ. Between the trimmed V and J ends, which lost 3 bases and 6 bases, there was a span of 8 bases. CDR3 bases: TGCGCCAGCAGCTCGGACCCCGATACGCAGTATTTT. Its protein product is CASSSDPDTQYF.

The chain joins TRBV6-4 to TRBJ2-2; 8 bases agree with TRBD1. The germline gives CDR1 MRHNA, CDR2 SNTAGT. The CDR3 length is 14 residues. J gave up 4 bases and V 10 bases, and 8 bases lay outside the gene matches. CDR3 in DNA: TGTGCCACCAGGGGGCAGGGAAGCACCGGGGAGCTGTTTTTT. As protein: CATRGQGSTGELFF.

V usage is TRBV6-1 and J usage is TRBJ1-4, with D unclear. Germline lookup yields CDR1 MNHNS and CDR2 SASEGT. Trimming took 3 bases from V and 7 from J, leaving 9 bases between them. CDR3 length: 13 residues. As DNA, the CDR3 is TGTGCCAGCAGTGAGGTTAAGAGTGAAAAACTGTTTTTT. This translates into CASSEVKSEKLFF.

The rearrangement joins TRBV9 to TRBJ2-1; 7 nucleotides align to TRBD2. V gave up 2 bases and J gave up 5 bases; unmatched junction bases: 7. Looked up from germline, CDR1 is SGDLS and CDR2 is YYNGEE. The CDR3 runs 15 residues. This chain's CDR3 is CASSVDLAVHNEQFF. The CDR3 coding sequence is TGTGCCAGCAGCGTGGACCTAGCGGTACACAATGAGCAGTTCTTC. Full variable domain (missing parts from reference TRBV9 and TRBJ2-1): DSGVTQTPKHLITATGQRVTLRCSPRSGDLSVYWYQQSLDQGLQFLIQYYNGEERAKGNILERFSAQQFPDLHSELNLSSLELGDSALYFCASSVDLAVHNEQFFGPGTRLTVL.

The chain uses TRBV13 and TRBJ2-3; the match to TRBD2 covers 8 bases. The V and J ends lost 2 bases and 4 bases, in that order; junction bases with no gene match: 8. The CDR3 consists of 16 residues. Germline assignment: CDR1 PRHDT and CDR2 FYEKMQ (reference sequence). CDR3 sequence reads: CASSLSSGGWADTQYF. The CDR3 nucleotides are TGTGCCAGCAGCTTAAGCAGCGGGGGTTGGGCAGATACGCAGTATTTT.